Following are 8 T cell receptor beta chains from one sample sequenced in a study of blood T cell repertoires in COVID-19. Only in-frame clones appear in the TCRdb table, and some are missing; sequencing was by immunoSEQ multiplex PCR. The table shows a few hundred thousand clones, with under 95% occurring only once. The source material was PBMCs or T cells enriched from blood (not recorded which). These TCRs come from a woman in her twenties or thirties who had recovered from COVID-19.

The chain recombines TRBV4-1 with TRBJ2-2; TRBD1 matches 7 bases. Germline assignment: CDR1 MGHRA and CDR2 YSYEKL. The CDR3 has 17 residues. The trim removed 4 bases at V and 5 bases at J, leaving 13 bases unmatched. The CDR3 region has the DNA TGCGCCAGCAGCCCCAGATCGACAGGGAGATTAACCGGGGAGCTGTTTTTT. Translated: CASSPRSTGRLTGELFF.

The chain links TRBV7-3 to TRBJ2-3, with D possibly TRBD2 on 6 matching bases. The CDR3 covers 13 residues. In germline, CDR1 is SGHTA, CDR2 FQGTGA. V was trimmed by 6 bases and J by 6 bases, leaving 13 bases between them. The CDR3 region is CASRGDFADTQYF. The CDR3 bases are TGTGCCAGCAGGGGGGACTTCGCCGATACGCAGTATTTT.

The chain links TRBV11-2 to TRBJ2-7; 12 bases match TRBD2. J lost 0 bases, V lost 5 bases, and 14 bases had no gene match. This CDR3 spans 19 amino acids. Germline CDR1 SGHAT, CDR2 FQNNGV. CDR3 DNA: TGTGCCAGCAGCAGAGGGACCTCGGGACTAGCGGGCTCCTCCTACGAGCAGTACTTC. Amino acid sequence: CASSRGTSGLAGSSYEQYF.

V is TRBV3-1 (or the pseudogene TRBV3-2) and J is TRBJ1-5; weak D call: TRBD1 (6 bases). There are 13 residues in the CDR3. Germline lookup yields CDR1 LGHDT and CDR2 YNNKEL (reference sequence). V lost 4 bases and J lost 7, with 11 bases in between. This CDR3 reads CASSLQGRQPQHF. The CDR3, as DNA: TGTGCCAGCAGCCTACAGGGAAGGCAGCCCCAGCATTTT.

The CDR3 bases are TGTGCCAGCAGCTCGACAGGGGGGGCCGGGGAGCTGTTTTTT. This codes for CASSSTGGAGELFF. The rearrangement links TRBV5-6 to TRBJ2-2; 9 nucleotides line up with TRBD1. V lost 3 bases and J lost 6; bases outside the gene matches: 3. CDR1 and CDR2 from the germline V gene are SGHDT and YYEEEE. This CDR3 region has 14 residues.

The chain's CDR3 is CASSRDLSTDTQYF. DNA of the CDR3: TGTGCCAGCAGCCGGGACTTAAGCACAGATACGCAGTATTTT. The V call is TRBV11-3, the J call TRBJ2-3, with a weak D call TRBD2 (6 bases). The CDR3 totals 14 residues. The germline gives CDR1 SGHNT, CDR2 YENEEA. V was trimmed by 5 bases and J by 0 bases, leaving 9 bases between them.

The V call is TRBV27, the J call TRBJ2-7, with TRBD1 identical over 7 bases. This CDR3 region has 12 residues. Germline V gene sequence: CDR1 MNHEY, CDR2 SMNVEV (reference sequence). The CDR3 reads CAGVTGLYEQYF. In DNA form, the CDR3 reads TGTGCGGGTGTGACAGGGCTCTACGAGCAGTACTTC.

This clone was detected only once. The chain links TRBV27 to TRBJ2-6; TRBD1 matches 7 bases. The CDR3 contains 17 residues. Looked up from germline, CDR1 is MNHEY and CDR2 is SMNVEV (reference sequence). With V trimmed by 2 bases and J by 3 bases, 7 bases remained unmatched. CDR3 in DNA: TGTGCCAGCAGTTTAAATATGAGGGGGCGTGGGGCCAACGTCCTGACTTTC. It specifies CASSLNMRGRGANVLTF.